Listed below are T cell receptor beta chains from one sample, sequenced in a study of cytomegalovirus exposure and HLA in healthy donors. Sequencing used immunoSEQ multiplex PCR; TCRdb keeps in-frame clones, though not all of them. This table has around 180,000 clones, 84% appearing once. The specimen was PBMCs. These receptors originate from a boy younger than 18 in good health and CMV-seronegative. Each CDR3 is given with its conserved first and last residue. D genes are given only for firm matches.

d_call,j_call,v_call,cdr3_aa
TRBD1,TRBJ1-2,TRBV6-5,CASSPTGEAGYTF
-,TRBJ1-1,TRBV27,CASSSYRARSEAFF
-,TRBJ2-3,TRBV2,CASSGAGQDTQYF
TRBD1,TRBJ1-2,TRBV27,CATGGPHGYTF
-,TRBJ1-2,TRBV10-3,CAISESWGTRDGYTF
TRBD1,TRBJ1-5,TRBV10-3,CATGTGENRQPQHF
-,TRBJ2-3,TRBV30,CAFALVDTQYF
-,TRBJ1-3,TRBV6-1,CASSEKSSGNTIYF
TRBD2,TRBJ2-2,TRBV6-5,CASSWTSGNTGELFF
-,TRBJ2-3,TRBV27,CASSFGGRRQIATQYF
TRBD1,TRBJ2-2,TRBV29-1,CSVLDRQLTGELFF
-,TRBJ2-7,TRBV7-9,CASSLGQYEQYF
-,TRBJ2-5,TRBV27,CASSFRPGQGGTQYF
-,TRBJ1-1,TRBV28,CASSLLAELNTEAFF
TRBD1,TRBJ1-1,TRBV18,CASSPVTGGDDTEAFF
-,TRBJ2-3,TRBV7-3,CASSLTSPYTDTQYF
TRBD2,TRBJ2-7,TRBV27,CASSLSVGSGSSYEQYF
-,TRBJ2-3,TRBV9,CASSVGTVSTDTQYF
TRBD1,TRBJ1-2,TRBV7-2,CASTPIGQGGGYTF
TRBD1,TRBJ1-1,TRBV7-8,CASSWRTGTLGTEAFF
-,TRBJ2-5,TRBV7-2,CASSFSVSRETQYF
-,TRBJ2-7,TRBV5-1,CASSVEGYEQYF
TRBD1,TRBJ2-7,TRBV27,CASSPDRAYEQYF
-,TRBJ1-2,TRBV2,CASGTLNYGYTF
-,TRBJ1-5,TRBV28,CASSSYLTRRSNQPQHF
TRBD1,TRBJ1-1,TRBV5-1,CASSSAGGAGTEAFF
TRBD2,TRBJ2-7,TRBV6-1,CASRTGTSPYEQYF
-,TRBJ2-7,TRBV4-3,CASSQEVRGAYEQYF
-,TRBJ2-1,TRBV15,CATSRALPGPNEQFF
-,TRBJ2-1,TRBV4-2,CASSPGGSHSSYNEQFF
-,TRBJ1-5,TRBV2,CASSELRMAGNQPQHF
TRBD1,TRBJ2-7,TRBV9,CASSPGQGGYEQYF
TRBD1,TRBJ1-1,TRBV5-6,CASSVRWSGQYTEAFF
-,TRBJ2-5,TRBV28,CASSFRGQETQYF
-,TRBJ1-1,TRBV28,CATSSQVSAFF
-,TRBJ1-1,TRBV5-1,CASSFLFYGGLTEAFF
-,TRBJ1-2,TRBV19,CASSRTTDANYGYTF
-,TRBJ1-2,TRBV28,CASNSPGGVNYGYTF
TRBD1,TRBJ1-5,TRBV18,CASSPDRDQPQHF
-,TRBJ2-7,TRBV28,CASSLQGFDEQYF
TRBD1,TRBJ1-1,TRBV7-9,CASSPWTGMNTEAFF
-,TRBJ2-2,TRBV5-1,CASSLLSGLRGTGELFF
-,TRBJ1-4,TRBV27,CASSPGLGREEEKLFF
-,TRBJ1-1,TRBV13,CASTLSSGASNTEAFF
TRBD1,TRBJ1-1,TRBV10-3,CAISESTGFNTEAFF
-,TRBJ1-6,TRBV7-9,CASSLDSPNSPLHF
-,TRBJ2-1,TRBV5-1,CASRASAYNEQFF
TRBD2,TRBJ2-1,TRBV5-4,CASSPTSGSNEQFF
-,TRBJ2-5,TRBV5-1,CASSFDIPTFQETQYF
-,TRBJ1-2,TRBV2,CASRGRGPPVYGYTF
-,TRBJ1-1,TRBV5-6,CASERGMNTEAFF
TRBD1,TRBJ2-5,TRBV19,CASSRIRTGSALKETQYF
TRBD1,TRBJ1-2,TRBV6-4,CASSDGTGTDGYTF